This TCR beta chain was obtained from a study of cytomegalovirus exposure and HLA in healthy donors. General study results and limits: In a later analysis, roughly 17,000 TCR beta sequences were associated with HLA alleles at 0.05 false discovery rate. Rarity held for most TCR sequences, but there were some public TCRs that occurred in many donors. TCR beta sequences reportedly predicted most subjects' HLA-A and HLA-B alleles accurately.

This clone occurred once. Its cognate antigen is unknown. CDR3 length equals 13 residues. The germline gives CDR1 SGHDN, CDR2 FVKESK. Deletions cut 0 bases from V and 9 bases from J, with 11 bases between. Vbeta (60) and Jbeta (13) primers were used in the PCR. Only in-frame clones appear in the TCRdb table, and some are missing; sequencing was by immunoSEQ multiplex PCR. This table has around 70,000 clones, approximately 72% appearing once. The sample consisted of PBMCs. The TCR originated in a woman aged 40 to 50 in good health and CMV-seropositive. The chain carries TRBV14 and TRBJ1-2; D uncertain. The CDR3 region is CASSQEIVESYTF. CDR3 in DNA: TGTGCCAGCAGCCAAGAGATAGTAGAGAGCTACACCTTC.